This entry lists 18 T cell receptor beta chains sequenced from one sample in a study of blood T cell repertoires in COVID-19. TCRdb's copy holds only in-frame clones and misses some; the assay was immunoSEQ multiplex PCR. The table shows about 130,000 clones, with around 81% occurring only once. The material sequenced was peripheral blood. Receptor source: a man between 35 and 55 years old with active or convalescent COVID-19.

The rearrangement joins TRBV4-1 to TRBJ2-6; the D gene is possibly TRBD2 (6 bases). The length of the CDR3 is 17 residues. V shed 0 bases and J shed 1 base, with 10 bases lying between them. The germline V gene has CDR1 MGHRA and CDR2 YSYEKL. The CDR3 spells CASSQEEGMSGANVLTF. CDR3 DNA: TGCGCCAGCAGCCAAGAGGAGGGGATGTCTGGGGCCAACGTCCTGACTTTC.

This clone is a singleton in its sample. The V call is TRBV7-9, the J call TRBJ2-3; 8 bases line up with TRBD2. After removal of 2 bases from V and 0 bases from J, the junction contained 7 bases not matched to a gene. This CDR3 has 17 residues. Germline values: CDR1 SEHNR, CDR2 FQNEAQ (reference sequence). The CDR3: CASSLYGGAPSTDTQYF. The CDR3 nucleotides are TGTGCCAGCAGCTTATACGGGGGGGCCCCCAGCACAGATACGCAGTATTTT.

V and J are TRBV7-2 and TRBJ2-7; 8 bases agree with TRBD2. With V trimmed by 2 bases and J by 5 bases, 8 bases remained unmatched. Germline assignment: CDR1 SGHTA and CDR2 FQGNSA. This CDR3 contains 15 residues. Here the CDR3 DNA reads TGTGCCAGCAGCTTAATTGGCGGGGGGCCCCACGAGCAGTACTTC. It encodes CASSLIGGGPHEQYF.

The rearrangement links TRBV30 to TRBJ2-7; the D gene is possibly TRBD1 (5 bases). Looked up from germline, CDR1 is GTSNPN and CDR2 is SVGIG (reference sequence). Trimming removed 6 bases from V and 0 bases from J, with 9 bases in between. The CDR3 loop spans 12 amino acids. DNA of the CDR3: TGTGCCTGCGACAGCCTCTCCTACGAGCAGTACTTC. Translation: CACDSLSYEQYF.

The CDR3 region is CASSYSDRESDYTF. The DNA for the CDR3 is TGTGCCAGCAGTTACTCCGACAGGGAGAGTGACTACACCTTC. This rearrangement joins TRBV6-5 to TRBJ1-2; 7 nucleotides match TRBD1. The CDR3 is 14 amino acids. V lost 0 bases, J lost 10 bases, and 8 bases stayed unmatched. CDR1 and CDR2 from the germline V gene are MNHEY and SVGAGI.

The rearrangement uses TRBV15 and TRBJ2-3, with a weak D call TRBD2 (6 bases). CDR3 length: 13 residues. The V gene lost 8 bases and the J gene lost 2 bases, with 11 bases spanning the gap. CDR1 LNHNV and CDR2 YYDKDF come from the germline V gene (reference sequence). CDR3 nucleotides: TGTGCCACCGGGACTGGAAACACAGATACGCAGTATTTT. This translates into CATGTGNTDTQYF.

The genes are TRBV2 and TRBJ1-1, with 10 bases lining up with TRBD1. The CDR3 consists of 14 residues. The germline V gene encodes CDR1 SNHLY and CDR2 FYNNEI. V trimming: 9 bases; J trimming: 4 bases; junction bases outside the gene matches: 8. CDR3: CASGRTGGATEAFF. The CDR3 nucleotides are TGTGCCAGTGGGAGGACAGGGGGGGCCACTGAAGCTTTCTTT.

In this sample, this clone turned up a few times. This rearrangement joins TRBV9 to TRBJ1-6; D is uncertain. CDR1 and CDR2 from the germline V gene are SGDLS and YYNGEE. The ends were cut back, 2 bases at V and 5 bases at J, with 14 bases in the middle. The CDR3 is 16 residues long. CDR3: CASSVDPTRDNSPLHF. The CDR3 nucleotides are TGTGCCAGCAGCGTGGACCCAACGAGGGATAATTCACCCCTCCACTTT.

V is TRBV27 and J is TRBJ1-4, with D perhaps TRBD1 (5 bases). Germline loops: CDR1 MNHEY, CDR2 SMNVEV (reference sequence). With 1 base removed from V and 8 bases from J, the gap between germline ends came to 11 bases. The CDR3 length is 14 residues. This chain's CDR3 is CASSLFRVGEKLFF. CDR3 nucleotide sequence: TGTGCCAGCAGTTTATTCAGGGTGGGAGAAAAACTGTTTTTT. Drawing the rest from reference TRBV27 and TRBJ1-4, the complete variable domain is EAQVTQNPRYLITVTGKKLTVTCSQNMNHEYMSWYRQDPGLGLRQIYYSMNVEVTDKGDVPEGYKVSRKEKRNFPLILESPSPNQTSLYFCASSLFRVGEKLFFGSGTQLSVL.

The CDR3 is CASSPPGVAGNTIYF. In nucleotides, the CDR3 is TGTGCCAGCAGCCCGCCCGGGGTTGCTGGAAACACCATATATTTT. The chain combines TRBV14 with TRBJ1-3, with D uncertain. The germline V gene encodes CDR1 SGHDN and CDR2 FVKESK. V gave up 4 bases and J gave up 2 bases, with 12 bases separating them. CDR3 length: 15 amino acids.

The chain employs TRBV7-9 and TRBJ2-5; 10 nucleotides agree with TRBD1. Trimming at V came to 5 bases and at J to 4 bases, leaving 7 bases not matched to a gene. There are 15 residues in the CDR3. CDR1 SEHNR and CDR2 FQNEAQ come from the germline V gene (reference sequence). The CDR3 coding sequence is TGTGCCAGCAGCCCCAGACAGGGGGCCGGAGAGACCCAGTACTTC. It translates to CASSPRQGAGETQYF.

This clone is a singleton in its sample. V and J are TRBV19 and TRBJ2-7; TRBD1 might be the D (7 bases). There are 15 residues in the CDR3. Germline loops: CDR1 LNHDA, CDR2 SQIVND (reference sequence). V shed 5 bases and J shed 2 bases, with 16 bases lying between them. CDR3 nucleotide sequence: TGTGCCAGTAGTCCGACGAGCAGGGGGGCCTACGAGCAGTACTTC. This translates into CASSPTSRGAYEQYF.

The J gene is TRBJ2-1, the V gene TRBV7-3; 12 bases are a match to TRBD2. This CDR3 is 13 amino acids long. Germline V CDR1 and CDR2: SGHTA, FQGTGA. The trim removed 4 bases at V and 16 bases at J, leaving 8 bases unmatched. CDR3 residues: CASSSDRLAGAFF. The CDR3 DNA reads TGTGCCAGCAGCTCAGACCGACTAGCGGGGGCCTTCTTC.

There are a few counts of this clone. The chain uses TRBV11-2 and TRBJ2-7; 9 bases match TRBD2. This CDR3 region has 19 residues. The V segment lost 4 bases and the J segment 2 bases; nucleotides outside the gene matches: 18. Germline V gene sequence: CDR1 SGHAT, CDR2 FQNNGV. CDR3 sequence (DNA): TGTGCCAGCAGCTCCCGGCGGGTAGCGGGGGAGCCGAACCCCTACGAGCAGTACTTC. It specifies CASSSRRVAGEPNPYEQYF. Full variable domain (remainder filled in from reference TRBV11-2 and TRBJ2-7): EAGVAQSPRYKIIEKRQSVAFWCNPISGHATLYWYQQILGQGPKLLIQFQNNGVVDDSQLPKDRFSAERLKGVDSTLKIQPAKLEDSAVYLCASSSRRVAGEPNPYEQYFGPGTRLTVT.

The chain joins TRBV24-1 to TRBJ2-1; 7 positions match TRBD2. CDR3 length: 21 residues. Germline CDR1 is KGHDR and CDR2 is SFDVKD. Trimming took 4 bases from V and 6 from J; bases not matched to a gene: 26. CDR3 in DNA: TGTGCCACCAGTGAACGACGGGACGCCCCTGGGTGGACTAGTCTCTTCAATGAGCAGTTCTTC. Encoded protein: CATSERRDAPGWTSLFNEQFF.

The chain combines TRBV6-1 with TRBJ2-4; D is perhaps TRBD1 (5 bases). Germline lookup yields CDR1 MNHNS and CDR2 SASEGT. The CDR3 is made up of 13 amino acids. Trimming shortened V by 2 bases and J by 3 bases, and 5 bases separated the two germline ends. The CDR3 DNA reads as TGTGCCAGCAGTGAACAGGGCAAAAACATTCAGTACTTC. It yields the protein CASSEQGKNIQYF.

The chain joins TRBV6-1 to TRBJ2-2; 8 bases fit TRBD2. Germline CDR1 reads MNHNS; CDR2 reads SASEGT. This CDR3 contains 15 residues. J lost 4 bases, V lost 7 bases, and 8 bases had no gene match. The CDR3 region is CASTTAGGGTGELFF. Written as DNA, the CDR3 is TGTGCCAGCACCACGGCGGGGGGCGGCACCGGGGAGCTGTTTTTT.

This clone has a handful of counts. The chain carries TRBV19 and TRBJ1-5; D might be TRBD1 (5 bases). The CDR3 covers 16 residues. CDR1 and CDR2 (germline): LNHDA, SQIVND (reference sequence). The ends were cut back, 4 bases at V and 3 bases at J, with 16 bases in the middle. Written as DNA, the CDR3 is TGTGCCAGTAGTAGAACGACAGTTTCCCCCAATCAGCCCCAGCATTTT. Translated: CASSRTTVSPNQPQHF.